This TCR beta chain was sequenced during a study of blood T cell repertoires in COVID-19. Looking at the study overall: Samples taken during acute and convalescent COVID-19 were collected in the United States, Italy and Spain. Sample material is recorded as cDNA or gDNA derived from T cells, B-cell-depleted T cells, or PBMCs.

The assay was immunoSEQ multiplex PCR, and TCRdb's table has in-frame clones only and misses some. The table shows about 170,000 clones, with approximately 83% occurring only once. The V and J ends lost 5 bases and 7 bases respectively, with 14 bases between them. The CDR3 spans 13 residues. Germline CDR1 reads MDHEN; CDR2 reads SYDVKM. The sample was peripheral blood. J is TRBJ1-2 and V is TRBV28, with D possibly matching TRBD1 (5 bases). This TCR came from a man aged 70-80 years with active or convalescent COVID-19. The CDR3 nucleotides are TGTGCCAGCAGTGCCGGGGGTCGGGTTGGCTACACCTTC. It encodes CASSAGGRVGYTF.